This T cell receptor beta chain was retrieved from a study of blood T cell repertoires in COVID-19. As for the study in general: Samples representing acute and convalescent COVID-19 were sourced from the United States, Italy and Spain. PBMCs, B-cell-depleted T cells, or T cells provided the cDNA or gDNA that made up the material.

Sequenced by immunoSEQ multiplex PCR; TCRdb stores in-frame clones only, minus some. The table lists about 160,000 clones, 70% to 90% of them singletons. Germline lookup yields CDR1 KGHSY and CDR2 FQNENV. Trimming shortened V by 3 bases and J by 8 bases, and 16 bases separated the two germline ends. This CDR3 comprises 14 residues. This TCR came from a man in his forties or fifties with acute or convalescent COVID-19. V and J are TRBV16 and TRBJ1-2, with D possibly matching TRBD1 (6 bases). Specimen: peripheral blood. The CDR3 DNA sequence: TGTGCCAGCAGCCAGCTGGACAGTACTCGAGGCTACACCTTC. It encodes CASSQLDSTRGYTF.